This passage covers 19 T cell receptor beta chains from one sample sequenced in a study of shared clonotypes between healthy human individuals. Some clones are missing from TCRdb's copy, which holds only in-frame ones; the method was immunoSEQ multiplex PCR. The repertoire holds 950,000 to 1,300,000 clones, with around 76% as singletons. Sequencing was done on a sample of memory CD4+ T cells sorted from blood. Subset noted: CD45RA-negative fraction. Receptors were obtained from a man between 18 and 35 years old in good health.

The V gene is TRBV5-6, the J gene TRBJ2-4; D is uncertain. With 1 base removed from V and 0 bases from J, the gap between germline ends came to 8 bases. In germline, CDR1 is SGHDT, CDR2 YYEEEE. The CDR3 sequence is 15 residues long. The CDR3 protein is CASSLSTVAKNIQYF. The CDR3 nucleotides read TGTGCCAGCAGCTTGAGCACAGTAGCCAAAAACATTCAGTACTTC.

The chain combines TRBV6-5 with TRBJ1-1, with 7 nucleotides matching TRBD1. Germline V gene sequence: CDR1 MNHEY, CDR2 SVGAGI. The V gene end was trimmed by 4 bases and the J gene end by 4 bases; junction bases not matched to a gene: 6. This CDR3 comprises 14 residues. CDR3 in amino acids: CASSSTGLATEAFF. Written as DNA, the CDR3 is TGTGCCAGCAGTTCGACAGGGCTGGCCACTGAAGCTTTCTTT.

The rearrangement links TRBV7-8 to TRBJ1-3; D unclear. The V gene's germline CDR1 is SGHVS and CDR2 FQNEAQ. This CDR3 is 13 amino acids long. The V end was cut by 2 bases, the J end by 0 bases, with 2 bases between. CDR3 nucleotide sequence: TGTGCCAGCAGCTTATTCTCTGGAAACACCATATATTTT. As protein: CASSLFSGNTIYF.

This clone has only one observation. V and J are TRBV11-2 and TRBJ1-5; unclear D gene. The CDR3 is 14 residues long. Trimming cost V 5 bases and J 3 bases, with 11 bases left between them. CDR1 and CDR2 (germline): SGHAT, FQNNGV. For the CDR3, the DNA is TGTGCCAGCAGCCCCCCTGGCAACAATCAGCCCCAGCATTTT. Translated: CASSPPGNNQPQHF.

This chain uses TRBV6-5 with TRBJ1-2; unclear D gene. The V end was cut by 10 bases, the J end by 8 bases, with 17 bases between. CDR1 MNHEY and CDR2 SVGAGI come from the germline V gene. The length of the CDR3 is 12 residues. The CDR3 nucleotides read TGTGCCACGTACGGACCGAAGTACGGCTACACCTTC. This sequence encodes CATYGPKYGYTF.

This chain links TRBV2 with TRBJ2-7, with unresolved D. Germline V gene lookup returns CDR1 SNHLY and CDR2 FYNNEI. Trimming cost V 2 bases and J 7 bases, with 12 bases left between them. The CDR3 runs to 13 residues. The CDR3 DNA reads TGTGCCAGCAGTGAAAACGGCCTAAGGGAGCAGTACTTC. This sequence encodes CASSENGLREQYF.

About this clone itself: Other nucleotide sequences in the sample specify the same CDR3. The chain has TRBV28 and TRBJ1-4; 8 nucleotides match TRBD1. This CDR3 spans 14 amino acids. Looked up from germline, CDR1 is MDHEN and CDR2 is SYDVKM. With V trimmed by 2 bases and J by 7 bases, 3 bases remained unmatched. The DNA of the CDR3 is TGTGCCAGCAGTTTAGGACAGGGCGGTGAAAAACTGTTTTTT. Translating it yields CASSLGQGGEKLFF. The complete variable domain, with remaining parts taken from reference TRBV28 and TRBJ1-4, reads DVKVTQSSRYLVKRTGEKVFLECVQDMDHENMFWYRQDPGLGLRLIYFSYDVKMKEKGDIPEGYSVSREKKERFSLILESASTNQTSMYLCASSLGQGGEKLFFGSGTQLSVL.

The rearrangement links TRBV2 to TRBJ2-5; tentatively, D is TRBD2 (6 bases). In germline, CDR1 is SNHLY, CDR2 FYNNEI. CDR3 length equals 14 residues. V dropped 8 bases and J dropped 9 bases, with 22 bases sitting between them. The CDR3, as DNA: TGTGCCAGCCAGACCGGGACGGGTTCGGGGGCCCAGTACTTC. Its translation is CASQTGTGSGAQYF.

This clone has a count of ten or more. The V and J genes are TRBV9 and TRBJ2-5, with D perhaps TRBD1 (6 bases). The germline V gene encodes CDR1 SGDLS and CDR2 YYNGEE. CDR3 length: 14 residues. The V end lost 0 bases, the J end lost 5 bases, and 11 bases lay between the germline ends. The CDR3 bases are TGTGCCAGCAGCGTAGGAGGGGGTCACGAGACCCAGTACTTC. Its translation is CASSVGGGHETQYF.

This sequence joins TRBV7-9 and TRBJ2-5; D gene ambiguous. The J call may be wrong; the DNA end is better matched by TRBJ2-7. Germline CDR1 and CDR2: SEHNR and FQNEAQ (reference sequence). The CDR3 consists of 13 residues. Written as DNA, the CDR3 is TGTGCCAGCAGCTTAGGGAGAGGCTACGAGCAGTACTTC. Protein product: CASSLGRGYEQYF.

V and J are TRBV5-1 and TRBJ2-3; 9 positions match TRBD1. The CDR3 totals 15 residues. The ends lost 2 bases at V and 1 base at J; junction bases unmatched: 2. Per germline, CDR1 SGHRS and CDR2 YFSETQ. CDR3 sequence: CASSFDRGGTDTQYF. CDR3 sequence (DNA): TGCGCCAGCAGCTTCGACAGGGGGGGCACAGATACGCAGTATTTT.

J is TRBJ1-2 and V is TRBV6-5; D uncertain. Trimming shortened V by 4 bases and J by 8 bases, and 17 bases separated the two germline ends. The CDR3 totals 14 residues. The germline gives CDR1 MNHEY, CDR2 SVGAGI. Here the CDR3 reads CASSFYGRISGYTF. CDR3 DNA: TGTGCCAGCAGTTTTTACGGTCGAATATCCGGCTACACCTTC.

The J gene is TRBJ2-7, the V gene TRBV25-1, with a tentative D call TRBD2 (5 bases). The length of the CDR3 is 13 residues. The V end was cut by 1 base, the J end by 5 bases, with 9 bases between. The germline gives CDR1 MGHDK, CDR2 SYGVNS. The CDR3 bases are TGTGCCAGCAGTGAATTACCGGGGAACGAGCAGTACTTC. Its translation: CASSELPGNEQYF.

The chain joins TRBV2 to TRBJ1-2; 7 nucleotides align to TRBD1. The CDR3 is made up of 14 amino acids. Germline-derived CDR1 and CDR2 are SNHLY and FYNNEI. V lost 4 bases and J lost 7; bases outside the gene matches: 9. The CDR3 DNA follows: TGTGCCAGCAGTGGGGGGACAGTTGTGGTTGGCTACACCTTC. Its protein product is CASSGGTVVVGYTF.

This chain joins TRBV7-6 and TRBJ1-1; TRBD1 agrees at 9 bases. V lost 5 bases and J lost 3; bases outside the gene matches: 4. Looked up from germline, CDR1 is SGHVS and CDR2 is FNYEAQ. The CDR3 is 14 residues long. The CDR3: CASSPGQGHTEAFF. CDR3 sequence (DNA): TGTGCCAGCAGCCCGGGACAGGGACACACTGAAGCTTTCTTT.

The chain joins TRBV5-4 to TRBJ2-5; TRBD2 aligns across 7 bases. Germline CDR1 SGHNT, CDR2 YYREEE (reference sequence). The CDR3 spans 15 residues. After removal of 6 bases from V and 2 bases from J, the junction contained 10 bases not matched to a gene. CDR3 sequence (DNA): TGTGCCAGCAATGAGGGCGGGAGAAGGCAAGAGACCCAGTACTTC. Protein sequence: CASNEGGRRQETQYF.

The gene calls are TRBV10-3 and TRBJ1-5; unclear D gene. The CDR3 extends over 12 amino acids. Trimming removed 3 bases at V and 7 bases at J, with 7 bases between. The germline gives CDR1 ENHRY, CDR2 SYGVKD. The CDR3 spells CAISEGQQPQHF. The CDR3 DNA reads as TGTGCCATCAGTGAAGGCCAGCAGCCCCAGCATTTT.

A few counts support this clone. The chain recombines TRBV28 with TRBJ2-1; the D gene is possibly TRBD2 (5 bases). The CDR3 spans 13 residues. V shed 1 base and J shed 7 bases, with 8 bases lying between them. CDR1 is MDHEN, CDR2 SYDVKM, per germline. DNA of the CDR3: TGTGCCAGCAGTTTATCGAAGCGGAATGAGCAGTTCTTC. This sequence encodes CASSLSKRNEQFF.

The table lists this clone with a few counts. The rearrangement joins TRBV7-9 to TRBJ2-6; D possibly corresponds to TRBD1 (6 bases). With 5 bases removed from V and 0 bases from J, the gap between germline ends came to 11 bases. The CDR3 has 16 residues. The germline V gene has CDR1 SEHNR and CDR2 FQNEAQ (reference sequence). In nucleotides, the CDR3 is TGTGCCAGCAGCAGAAGGACAGTCTCTGGGGCCAACGTCCTGACTTTC. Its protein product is CASSRRTVSGANVLTF.